This entry lists 30 T cell receptor beta chains sequenced from one sample in a study of post-analysis software for immune sequencing data. Points from the study as a whole: Five TRBV segments, TRBV5-6, TRBV5-1 and TRBV20-1 among them, were found more frequent in patients than controls.

TCR beta cDNA libraries included unique molecular identifiers. TCRdb re-analysed the PCR reads in MiXCR, keeping a single row per CDR3 protein. This sample yields approximately 690,000 distinct CDR3 sequences, of which around 64% are seen a single time; 10% to 12% belongs to the top ten. Which antigens these TCRs recognize remains unknown. Sequenced material: blood. These receptors came from a girl aged 2-15 years with multiple sclerosis.

The chain joins TRBV20-1 to TRBJ2-3, with 9 bases fitting TRBD2. This CDR3 is built from 15 residues. Germline assignment: CDR1 DFQATT and CDR2 SNEGSKA (reference sequence). With 4 bases clipped from V and 0 bases from J, the junction kept 5 bases outside the gene matches. CDR3 in amino acids: CSATPGTSSTDTQYF. The CDR3, as DNA: TGCAGTGCTACCCCTGGGACTAGCAGCACAGATACGCAGTATTTT.

This clonotype was seen only once. V is TRBV6-5 and J is TRBJ2-5; no firm D call. V lost 7 bases and J lost 2, with 17 bases in between. CDR1 MNHEY and CDR2 SVGAGI come from the germline V gene. The CDR3 is made up of 15 amino acids. The CDR3 sequence: CASTKTHGRQETQYF. In DNA, the CDR3 is TGTGCCAGCACCAAGACACATGGTCGACAAGAGACCCAGTACTTC.

J is TRBJ2-7 and V is TRBV15; D is perhaps TRBD2 (6 bases). This CDR3 is built from 16 residues. V lost 4 bases and J 2 bases, leaving 18 bases between the germline ends. Germline V gene data show CDR1 as LNHNV and CDR2 as YYDKDF (reference sequence). CDR3: CATSTTRDSTPYEQYF. The CDR3 DNA sequence: TGTGCCACCAGCACAACCCGGGACTCCACTCCCTACGAGCAGTACTTC.

In this sample, this clonotype turned up a few times. The rearrangement joins TRBV12-3 or TRBV12-4 to TRBJ2-1; the D is unclear. V dropped 7 bases and J dropped 0 bases, with 13 bases sitting between them. This CDR3 spans 15 amino acids. In nucleotides, the CDR3 is TGTGCCAGCACCTTTAGTGGTCGCTCCTACAATGAGCAGTTCTTC. This translates into CASTFSGRSYNEQFF.

The rearrangement links TRBV20-1 to TRBJ2-5; 8 bases agree with TRBD2. With V trimmed by 1 base and J by 3 bases, 7 bases remained unmatched. The CDR3 has 15 amino acids. Germline loops: CDR1 DFQATT, CDR2 SNEGSKA (reference sequence). The CDR3 loop reads CSARGPRGGEETQYF. CDR3 nucleotides: TGCAGTGCTAGAGGGCCCCGGGGGGGTGAAGAGACCCAGTACTTC.

The chain uses TRBV12-3 or TRBV12-4 and TRBJ2-5; TRBD1 aligns across 8 bases. V dropped 6 bases and J dropped 6; count of bases not matched to a gene: 6. This CDR3 contains 13 residues. CDR3 region: CASRPQGDQTQYF. In nucleotides, the CDR3 is TGTGCCAGCAGGCCACAGGGGGATCAGACCCAGTACTTC.

V usage is TRBV6-1 and J usage is TRBJ2-1; 10 nucleotides align to TRBD1. V lost 6 bases to trimming and J lost 4 bases; unmatched junction nucleotides: 15. Germline lookup yields CDR1 MNHNS and CDR2 SASEGT. The CDR3 sequence is 18 residues long. CDR3 sequence reads: CASRHLVGQGHGYNEQFF. The CDR3 nucleotides read TGTGCCAGCAGACATCTTGTGGGACAGGGGCATGGTTACAATGAGCAGTTCTTC.

Details on this clonotype: The junction and the germline gene differ at one end; a read error may be behind it. The J gene is TRBJ2-6, the V gene TRBV7-9; maybe TRBD1 (5 bases). Germline-derived CDR1 and CDR2 are SEHNR and FQNEAQ (reference sequence). The CDR3 runs 18 residues. In DNA form, the CDR3 reads TGTGCCAGCAGCTTCACCCAACTGACCTCCTCTGGGGCCAGCGTCCTGACTTTC. It encodes CASSFTQLTSSGASVLTF.

The CDR3 is CSAGGREYF. The DNA of the CDR3 is TGCAGTGCTGGGGGCCGAGAGTACTTC. The chain couples TRBV20-1 to TRBJ2-7, with D possibly matching TRBD1 (6 bases). Germline CDR1 and CDR2: DFQATT and SNEGSKA (reference sequence). Trimming took off 5 bases at V and 11 bases at J, with 10 bases between the two ends. CDR3 size: 9 residues.

This rearrangement joins TRBV7-2 to TRBJ2-1; TRBD2 might be the D (6 bases). V was shortened by 0 bases and J by 3 bases, with 12 bases between the two germline ends. The CDR3 consists of 16 residues. Germline-derived CDR1 and CDR2 are SGHTA and FQGNSA. The DNA of the CDR3 is TGTGCCAGCAGCTTAGCCACGGGGGTATTCTACAATGAGCAGTTCTTC. It translates to CASSLATGVFYNEQFF.

For this clonotype: Lacking the conserved final phenylalanine or tryptophan, this CDR3 likely reflects a read error. V gene TRBV15 combines with J gene TRBJ2-2; 11 bases fit TRBD1. The CDR3 consists of 15 residues. V gave up 7 bases and J gave up 3 bases; unmatched junction bases: 4. Germline V gene data show CDR1 as LNHNV and CDR2 as YYDKDF (reference sequence). The CDR3 sequence is CATKLGQGDTGELFL. The CDR3 region has the DNA TGTGCCACCAAGTTGGGACAGGGGGACACCGGGGAGCTGTTTTTG.

J is TRBJ2-3 and V is TRBV20-1; D not certain. V lost 6 bases and J lost 0, with 13 bases in between. Germline V gives CDR1 DFQATT, CDR2 SNEGSKA (reference sequence). The CDR3 is 14 residues long. CDR3 nucleotide sequence: TGCAGTGCCCCTCCCCGTGTTAGCACAGATACGCAGTATTTT. It specifies CSAPPRVSTDTQYF.

The chain employs TRBV7-9 and TRBJ1-1, with 9 bases lining up with TRBD1. CDR1 and CDR2 (germline): SEHNR, FQNEAQ (reference sequence). The CDR3 is 15 amino acids. Trimming at V came to 4 bases and at J to 3 bases, leaving 6 bases not matched to a gene. This CDR3 reads CASSSGQGSDTEAFF. The CDR3 DNA sequence: TGTGCCAGCAGCTCGGGACAGGGAAGTGACACTGAAGCTTTCTTT. The entire variable domain, with the rest obtained from reference TRBV7-9 and TRBJ1-1, is as follows: DTGVSQNPRHKITKRGQNVTFRCDPISEHNRLYWYRQTLGQGPEFLTYFQNEAQLEKSRLLSDRFSAERPKGSFSTLEIQRTEQGDSAMYLCASSSGQGSDTEAFFGQGTRLTVV.

This clonotype has just a few counts. The chain links TRBV7-3 to TRBJ2-1; D might be TRBD1 (6 bases). The CDR3 covers 14 residues. Germline assignment: CDR1 SGHTA and CDR2 FQGTGA. V was cut by 5 bases and J by 7 bases, with 15 bases left in between. The CDR3 nucleotides are TGTGCCAGCAGCATACAGGGAGATAGGAATGAGCAGTTCTTC. This sequence encodes CASSIQGDRNEQFF.

The V call is TRBV11-2, the J call TRBJ2-2; D unclear. Germline CDR1 SGHAT, CDR2 FQNNGV. The V gene lost 5 bases and the J gene lost 6 bases, with 16 bases spanning the gap. The CDR3 sequence is 15 residues long. The DNA of the CDR3 is TGTGCCAGCAGCCAGGCCTCTACCAGGCCCGGGGAGCTGTTTTTT. This gives the protein CASSQASTRPGELFF.

The gene calls are TRBV20-1 and TRBJ2-3; D gene unclear. The CDR3 extends over 12 amino acids. V was clipped by 1 base and J by 2 bases, with 4 bases between them. In germline, CDR1 is DFQATT, CDR2 SNEGSKA (reference sequence). CDR3: CSARVATDTQYF. CDR3 nucleotides: TGCAGTGCTAGAGTTGCCACAGATACGCAGTATTTT.

The chain carries TRBV29-1 and TRBJ1-2; D gene uncertain. Germline V CDR1 and CDR2: SQVTM, ANQGSEA. Trimming left V 7 bases short and J 1 base short, with 7 bases between. The CDR3 sequence is 11 residues long. CDR3 in DNA: TGCAGCGCCGCACATAACTATGGCTACACCTTC. This translates into CSAAHNYGYTF. Supplemented by reference TRBV29-1 and TRBJ1-2, the full variable domain reads SAVISQKPSRDICQRGTSLTIQCQVDSQVTMMFWYRQQPGQSLTLIATANQGSEATYESGFVIDKFPISRPNLTFSTLTVSNMSPEDSSIYLCSAAHNYGYTFGSGTRLTVV.

Only a few counts were recorded for this clonotype. The V and J genes are TRBV10-3 and TRBJ2-1; 13 nucleotides match TRBD2. Germline V gene data show CDR1 as ENHRY and CDR2 as SYGVKD. The CDR3 length is 15 residues. V was pared by 7 bases and J by 5 bases, with 5 bases of the junction left unmatched. The CDR3 spells CAIKSTSGGDNEQFF. For the CDR3, the DNA is TGTGCCATCAAATCCACTAGCGGGGGGGACAATGAGCAGTTCTTC.

This clonotype was seen only a few times. CDR3 amino acids: CASSLALPTDTQYF. The CDR3 nucleotides read TGCGCCAGCAGCTTGGCCCTACCGACAGATACGCAGTATTTT. This chain connects TRBV5-1 to TRBJ2-3; D remains ambiguous. The V gene lost 0 bases and the J gene lost 3 bases, with 8 bases spanning the gap. Germline V gives CDR1 SGHRS, CDR2 YFSETQ. This CDR3 contains 14 residues.

The chain uses TRBV12-3 or TRBV12-4 and TRBJ2-3; TRBD2 agrees at 12 bases. The CDR3 covers 19 residues. The V segment lost 0 bases and the J segment 0 bases; nucleotides outside the gene matches: 7. The CDR3 region is CASSLALLAGGHSTDTQYF. In DNA, the CDR3 is TGTGCCAGCAGTTTAGCGCTACTAGCGGGGGGTCACAGCACAGATACGCAGTATTTT.

This sequence joins TRBV29-1 and TRBJ2-2; 11 bases agree with TRBD1. Trimming removed 6 bases from V and 6 bases from J; junction bases left unmatched: 6. The length of the CDR3 is 14 residues. Germline V gene sequence: CDR1 SQVTM, CDR2 ANQGSEA. Here the CDR3 reads CSVAGQGESGELFF. Here the CDR3 DNA reads TGCAGCGTCGCGGGACAGGGGGAGTCCGGGGAGCTGTTTTTT.

The sample holds a few counts of this clonotype. The gene calls are TRBV7-4 and TRBJ2-1; TRBD2 aligns across 14 bases. The CDR3 consists of 17 residues. Germline V gene sequence: CDR1 SGHVT, CDR2 SQSDAQ. V shed 5 bases, J shed 2 bases, and the junction held 5 bases outside the gene matches. This CDR3 reads CASSLQGLAGAYNEQFF. CDR3 bases: TGTGCCAGCAGCCTTCAGGGACTAGCGGGGGCCTACAATGAGCAGTTCTTC.

A few counts support this clonotype. The rearrangement joins TRBV4-1 to TRBJ2-1, with 9 nucleotides matching TRBD2. Germline V gene lookup returns CDR1 MGHRA and CDR2 YSYEKL. Trimming removed 3 bases from V and 7 bases from J; junction bases left unmatched: 10. The CDR3 runs to 16 residues. CDR3 DNA sequence: TGCGCCAGCAGCCATCCCGGGACTAGCAAAGTAAATGAGCAGTTCTTC. It translates to CASSHPGTSKVNEQFF.

The rearrangement links TRBV6-2 or TRBV6-3 to TRBJ1-1; D might be TRBD1 (5 bases). The CDR3 loop spans 15 amino acids. Between the trimmed V and J ends, which lost 4 bases and 4 bases, there was a span of 16 bases. Germline V lookup: CDR1 MNHEY, CDR2 SVGEGT. CDR3 sequence: CASSSSTPGGTEAFF. DNA for the CDR3: TGTGCCAGCAGTTCCTCGACTCCGGGGGGCACTGAAGCTTTCTTT.

In this sample, this clonotype turned up a few times. The chain employs TRBV20-1 and TRBJ2-1; D perhaps matches TRBD2 (6 bases). The CDR3 is made up of 14 amino acids. CDR1 and CDR2 (germline): DFQATT, SNEGSKA (reference sequence). V was cut by 1 base and J by 6 bases, with 13 bases left in between. Written as DNA, the CDR3 is TGCAGTGCTAGAGTTACAGCGGGTGTCAATGAGCAGTTCTTC. As protein: CSARVTAGVNEQFF.

This clonotype was found a few times. V usage is TRBV5-4 and J usage is TRBJ2-5; 9 bases line up with TRBD2. Germline V gives CDR1 SGHNT, CDR2 YYREEE (reference sequence). The V segment lost 4 bases and the J segment 1 base; nucleotides outside the gene matches: 2. This CDR3 is built from 14 residues. DNA for the CDR3: TGTGCCAGCAGCAGCGGGGGGCGCCAAGAGACCCAGTACTTC. Amino acid sequence: CASSSGGRQETQYF.

The genes are TRBV5-1 and TRBJ1-2; 9 bases fit TRBD1. CDR3 length: 16 amino acids. Losses at the gene ends were 2 bases for V and 1 base for J; bases not matched to a gene: 6. Looked up from germline, CDR1 is SGHRS and CDR2 is YFSETQ. Here the CDR3 DNA reads TGCGCCAGCAGCTTAGGGACAGGGCGCAATAACTATGGCTACACCTTC. It encodes CASSLGTGRNNYGYTF.

This chain links TRBV5-5 with TRBJ2-7; D remains unclear. The CDR3 loop spans 14 amino acids. Trimming took 0 bases from V and 1 from J, leaving 8 bases between them. CDR1 and CDR2 from the germline V gene are SGHKS and YYEKEE (reference sequence). CDR3 protein: CASSLEFPSYEQYF. CDR3 bases: TGTGCCAGCAGCTTGGAGTTCCCTTCCTACGAGCAGTACTTC.

The chain joins TRBV20-1 to TRBJ2-5; no firm D call. Germline V gene lookup returns CDR1 DFQATT and CDR2 SNEGSKA (reference sequence). V lost 1 base to trimming and J lost 5 bases, with 20 bases between them. The CDR3 covers 16 residues. The CDR3 DNA is TGCAGTGCTAGAGCCTGTTGCTCCCACCAAACTGAGACCCAGTACTTC. It specifies CSARACCSHQTETQYF.

The chain's CDR3 is CSVGPGPHGYTF. The CDR3 nucleotides are TGCAGCGTTGGTCCAGGGCCCCATGGCTACACCTTC. The chain combines TRBV29-1 with TRBJ1-2, with D possibly matching TRBD1 (5 bases). In germline, CDR1 is SQVTM, CDR2 ANQGSEA. The CDR3 is 12 amino acids. Between the trimmed V and J ends, which lost 4 bases and 6 bases, there was a span of 12 bases. The variable domain in full, completed from reference TRBV29-1 and TRBJ1-2, reads SAVISQKPSRDICQRGTSLTIQCQVDSQVTMMFWYRQQPGQSLTLIATANQGSEATYESGFVIDKFPISRPNLTFSTLTVSNMSPEDSSIYLCSVGPGPHGYTFGSGTRLTVV.